This record looks at one T cell receptor (beta chain) sequence and its context. The ends were cut back, 3 bases at V and 4 bases at J, with 16 bases in the middle. In germline, CDR1 is MGHRA, CDR2 YSYEKL. The CDR3 is 16 amino acids. TCRdb re-called the 5' RACE reads through MiXCR, storing one row per CDR3 protein. The repertoire holds about 320,000 distinct CDR3 sequences, 14% seen once, with 21% in the top ten. This entry is derived from a study of T-cell memory formation after mild COVID-19. J is TRBJ1-5 and V is TRBV4-1; possibly TRBD1 for D (5 bases). Sample: PBMCs or a T cell subset sorted from them (not recorded which). This TCR was recovered from a young man who had mild COVID-19 (a few samples of this study predate the infection). Cell type and time point are not known. As DNA, the CDR3 is TGCGCCAGCAGCCAGCCCACCCAGGGATGGAATCAGCCCCAGCATTTT. Its translation: CASSQPTQGWNQPQHF.